This T cell receptor (beta chain) emerged from a study of blood T cell repertoires in COVID-19. The protocol was immunoSEQ multiplex PCR, while the TCRdb copy is restricted to in-frame clones and leaves out a portion. The sample carries about 46,000 clones, 80% to 90% recorded once. There are 15 residues in the CDR3. Germline V gene data show CDR1 as SGHRS and CDR2 as YFSETQ. The V gene lost 4 bases and the J gene lost 4 bases, with 15 bases spanning the gap. The source material was peripheral blood. This clonotype was obtained from an elderly woman with acute or convalescent COVID-19. The V gene is TRBV5-1, the J gene TRBJ1-3; TRBD1 is a possible D gene (5 bases). The CDR3 sequence is CASSRTGAGGNTIYF. DNA for the CDR3: TGCGCCAGCAGCCGGACCGGGGCGGGAGGAAACACCATATATTTT.